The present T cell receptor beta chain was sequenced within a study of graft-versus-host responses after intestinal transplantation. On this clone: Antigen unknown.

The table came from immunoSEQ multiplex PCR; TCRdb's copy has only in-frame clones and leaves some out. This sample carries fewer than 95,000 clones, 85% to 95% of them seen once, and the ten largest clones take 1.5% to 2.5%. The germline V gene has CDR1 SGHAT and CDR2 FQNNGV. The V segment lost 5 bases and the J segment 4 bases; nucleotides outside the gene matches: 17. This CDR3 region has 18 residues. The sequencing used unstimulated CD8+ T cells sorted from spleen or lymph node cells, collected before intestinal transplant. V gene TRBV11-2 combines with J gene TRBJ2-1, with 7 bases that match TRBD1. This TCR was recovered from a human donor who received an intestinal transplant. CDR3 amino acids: CASSVQGLTFQLYNEQFF. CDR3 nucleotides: TGTGCCAGCAGCGTACAGGGGCTCACATTTCAACTGTACAATGAGCAGTTCTTC.